This T cell receptor (beta chain) was observed in a study of shared clonotypes between healthy human individuals. Turning to this clone: The same CDR3 also results from other DNA sequences found in this sample.

Method: immunoSEQ multiplex PCR; TCRdb's copy keeps in-frame clones and lacks some. Of about 2.4 million clones in the sample, approximately 93% are singletons; the top ten hold about 0.34%. The ends were cut back, 2 bases at V and 0 bases at J, with 4 bases in the middle. Germline values: CDR1 SGHTA, CDR2 FQGNSA. The CDR3 loop spans 13 amino acids. The chain has TRBV7-2 and TRBJ1-1; D is uncertain. The clonotype was recovered from a man aged 18 to 29 in good health. Some clones in this sample may be carry-over from other donors' samples. Sequencing was performed on naive CD4+ T cells from PBMCs. Described subset: CD45RA+ positively selected. In nucleotides, the CDR3 is TGTGCCAGCAGCTTATCTCTGAACACTGAAGCTTTCTTT. Amino acids: CASSLSLNTEAFF.